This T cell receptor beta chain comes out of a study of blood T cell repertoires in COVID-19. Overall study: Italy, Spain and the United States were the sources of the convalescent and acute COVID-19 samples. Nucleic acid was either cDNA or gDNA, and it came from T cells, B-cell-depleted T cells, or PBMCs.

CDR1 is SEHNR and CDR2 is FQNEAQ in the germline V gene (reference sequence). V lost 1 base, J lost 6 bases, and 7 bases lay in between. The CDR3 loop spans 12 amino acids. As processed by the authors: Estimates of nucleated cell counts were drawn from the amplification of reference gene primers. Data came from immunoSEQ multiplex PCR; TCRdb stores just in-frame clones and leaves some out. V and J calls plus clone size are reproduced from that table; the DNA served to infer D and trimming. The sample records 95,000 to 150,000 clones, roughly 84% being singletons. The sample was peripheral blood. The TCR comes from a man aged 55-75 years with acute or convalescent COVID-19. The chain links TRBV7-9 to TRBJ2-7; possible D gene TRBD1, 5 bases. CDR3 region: CASSLEGLEQYF. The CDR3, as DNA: TGTGCCAGCAGCTTAGAGGGGCTCGAGCAGTACTTC.